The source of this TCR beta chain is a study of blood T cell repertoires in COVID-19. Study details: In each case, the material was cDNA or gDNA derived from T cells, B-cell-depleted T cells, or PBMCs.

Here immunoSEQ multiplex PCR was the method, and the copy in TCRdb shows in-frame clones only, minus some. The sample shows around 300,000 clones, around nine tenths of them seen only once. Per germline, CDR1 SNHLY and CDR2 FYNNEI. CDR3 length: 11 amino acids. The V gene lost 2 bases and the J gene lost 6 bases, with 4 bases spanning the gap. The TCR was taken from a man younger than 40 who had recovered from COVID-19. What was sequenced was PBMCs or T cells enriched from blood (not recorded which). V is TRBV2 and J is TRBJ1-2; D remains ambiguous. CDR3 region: CASSEQNGYTF. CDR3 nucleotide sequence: TGTGCCAGCAGTGAACAGAATGGCTACACCTTC.